The 17 T cell receptor beta chains in this list originate from one sample, sequenced in a study of T cell changes during pregnancy in multiple sclerosis. Sequencing was performed with immunoSEQ multiplex PCR; in TCRdb, only in-frame clones are kept and a portion is missing. In the table there are about 22,000 clones, more than 85% of which are singletons. The specimen comprised CD4+ T cells from peripheral blood mononuclear cells, sampled in the third trimester of pregnancy. The receptors originated from a female donor with multiple sclerosis, enrolled in a pregnancy study.

The chain links TRBV9 to TRBJ2-7; 9 bases line up with TRBD2. The CDR3 is 14 residues long. CDR1 and CDR2 from the germline V gene are SGDLS and YYNGEE. The J segment lost 7 bases and the V segment lost 1 base, leaving 6 bases of the junction unmatched. The chain's CDR3 is CASSVTSSGDEQYF. The CDR3 DNA sequence: TGTGCCAGCAGCGTAACGTCTAGCGGGGATGAGCAGTACTTC.

V usage is TRBV28 and J usage is TRBJ2-7; TRBD1 might be the D (6 bases). From germline, CDR1 is MDHEN and CDR2 SYDVKM. The CDR3 has 13 amino acids. The ends were cut back, 6 bases at V and 1 base at J, with 10 bases in the middle. CDR3: CASRRDNSYEQYF. CDR3 bases: TGTGCCAGCAGAAGGGACAATTCCTACGAGCAGTACTTC.

The genes are TRBV27 and TRBJ1-2; D is possibly TRBD1 (5 bases). Germline CDR1 reads MNHEY; CDR2 reads SMNVEV (reference sequence). V was trimmed by 0 bases and J by 0 bases, leaving 17 bases between them. There are 18 residues in the CDR3. The CDR3 sequence is CASSLSGTRGEANYGYTF. As DNA, the CDR3 is TGTGCCAGCAGTTTATCGGGCACAAGAGGGGAGGCTAACTATGGCTACACCTTC.

CDR3 sequence (DNA): TGTGCCAGCGTCGGACAGGGGATGGGAAGTGCTGAAGCTTTCTTT. This sequence encodes CASVGQGMGSAEAFF. The rearrangement joins TRBV2 to TRBJ1-1, with 9 bases aligning to TRBD1. The germline V gene has CDR1 SNHLY and CDR2 FYNNEI. V lost 8 bases and J lost 6; bases outside the gene matches: 13. This CDR3 spans 15 amino acids. The entire variable domain, with the rest obtained from reference TRBV2 and TRBJ1-1, is as follows: EPEVTQTPSHQVTQMGQEVILRCVPISNHLYFYWYRQILGQKVEFLVSFYNNEISEKSEIFDDQFSVERPDGSNFTLKIRSTKLEDSAMYFCASVGQGMGSAEAFFGQGTRLTVV.

This clone was picked up one time. The V call is TRBV5-1, the J call TRBJ2-2; D perhaps matches TRBD2 (6 bases). Trimming shortened V by 0 bases and J by 6 bases, and 15 bases separated the two germline ends. This CDR3 is built from 16 residues. CDR1 and CDR2 (germline): SGHRS, YFSETQ. The CDR3 spells CASSLAGGLPAGELFF. In nucleotides, the CDR3 is TGCGCCAGCAGCTTGGCCGGGGGTCTGCCAGCCGGGGAGCTGTTTTTT.

The chain carries TRBV5-6 and TRBJ2-3, with D possibly matching TRBD2 (5 bases). The CDR3 spans 13 residues. Per the germline V gene, CDR1 is SGHDT and CDR2 is YYEEEE. V was cut by 5 bases and J by 5 bases, with 12 bases left in between. The CDR3 here is CASSLGRGDTQYF. CDR3 DNA sequence: TGTGCCAGCAGTTTAGGGAGAGGAGATACGCAGTATTTT. Together with reference TRBV5-6 and TRBJ2-3, the CDR3 gives the full variable domain: DAGVTQSPTHLIKTRGQQVTLRCSPKSGHDTVSWYQQALGQGPQFIFQYYEEEERQRGNFPDRFSGHQFPNYSSELNVNALLLGDSALYLCASSLGRGDTQYFGPGTRLTVL.

The J gene is TRBJ1-2, the V gene TRBV11-2; 10 bases align to TRBD1. The CDR3 has 16 amino acids. Per germline, CDR1 SGHAT and CDR2 FQNNGV. V dropped 6 bases and J dropped 7; count of bases not matched to a gene: 14. CDR3 in DNA: TGTGCCAGCAGACCGACAGGGGGCAACGCAGGGGGTGGCTACACCTTC. Its translation: CASRPTGGNAGGGYTF.

This clone was recorded only once. The J gene is TRBJ2-3, the V gene TRBV9; D may be TRBD1 (6 bases). With 1 base removed from V and 1 base from J, the gap between germline ends came to 7 bases. CDR3 length: 14 residues. Germline V gene data show CDR1 as SGDLS and CDR2 as YYNGEE. In DNA form, the CDR3 reads TGTGCCAGCAGCGTAAAGGGGGGCACAGATACGCAGTATTTT. Residues: CASSVKGGTDTQYF.

The J gene is TRBJ1-1, the V gene TRBV5-1, with D possibly matching TRBD1 (6 bases). This CDR3 spans 14 amino acids. Per germline, CDR1 SGHRS and CDR2 YFSETQ. V gave up 3 bases and J gave up 1 base, with 10 bases separating them. This CDR3 reads CASSSGTQNTEAFF. The CDR3 DNA reads as TGCGCCAGCAGCTCCGGGACACAGAACACTGAAGCTTTCTTT.

The chain couples TRBV9 to TRBJ2-2; tentatively, D is TRBD2 (5 bases). The V end was cut by 1 base, the J end by 6 bases, with 16 bases between. Germline V gene sequence: CDR1 SGDLS, CDR2 YYNGEE. The CDR3 length is 16 residues. The CDR3: CASSVTRTGSAGELFF. The CDR3 DNA is TGTGCCAGCAGCGTAACTCGGACGGGAAGTGCCGGGGAGCTGTTTTTT.

The genes are TRBV7-9 and TRBJ1-5; D is unresolved. Germline V CDR1 and CDR2: SEHNR, FQNEAQ (reference sequence). Trimming left V 1 base short and J 4 bases short, with 5 bases between. The CDR3 has 13 residues. CDR3 in DNA: TGTGCCAGCAGCTTAGATCAGAATCAGCCCCAGCATTTT. Its translation: CASSLDQNQPQHF. Drawing the rest from reference TRBV7-9 and TRBJ1-5, the complete variable domain is DTGVSQNPRHKITKRGQNVTFRCDPISEHNRLYWYRQTLGQGPEFLTYFQNEAQLEKSRLLSDRFSAERPKGSFSTLEIQRTEQGDSAMYLCASSLDQNQPQHFGDGTRLSIL.

The rearrangement links TRBV30 to TRBJ1-6; D is perhaps TRBD1 (5 bases). The CDR3 loop spans 14 amino acids. Per germline, CDR1 GTSNPN and CDR2 SVGIG (reference sequence). Trimming took 0 bases from V and 7 from J, leaving 10 bases between them. The CDR3 DNA sequence: TGTGCCTGGAGTGTACCCAGGGCAAATTCACCCCTCCACTTT. This gives the protein CAWSVPRANSPLHF.

The chain has TRBV5-4 and TRBJ1-1, with unresolved D. The CDR3 is made up of 16 amino acids. Germline CDR1 and CDR2: SGHNT and YYREEE (reference sequence). Trimming removed 1 base from V and 3 bases from J, with 16 bases in between. This chain's CDR3 is CASSLFKGVVDTEAFF. For the CDR3, the DNA is TGTGCCAGCAGCTTGTTCAAGGGAGTAGTGGACACTGAAGCTTTCTTT.

The chain uses TRBV4-3 and TRBJ2-2; D possibly corresponds to TRBD2 (7 bases). CDR1 is LGHNA and CDR2 is YSLEER in the germline V gene. V was pared by 2 bases and J by 6 bases, with 10 bases between. This CDR3 is 14 amino acids long. The CDR3: CASSQQGRAGELFF. The CDR3, as DNA: TGCGCCAGCAGCCAACAGGGGAGGGCCGGGGAGCTGTTTTTT.

The rearrangement joins TRBV7-9 to TRBJ2-7; 11 bases are a match to TRBD1. Trimming removed 6 bases from V and 2 bases from J; junction bases left unmatched: 3. This CDR3 is built from 14 residues. Germline CDR1 is SEHNR and CDR2 is FQNEAQ (reference sequence). The CDR3 DNA sequence: TGTGCCAGCAGGATGGACAGGGGGCCCTACGAGCAGTACTTC. As protein: CASRMDRGPYEQYF.

The gene calls are TRBV11-2 and TRBJ2-1; TRBD1 aligns across 7 bases. This CDR3 is built from 16 residues. Trimming removed 5 bases from V and 4 bases from J; junction bases left unmatched: 11. Germline V gene sequence: CDR1 SGHAT, CDR2 FQNNGV. The CDR3 DNA is TGTGCCAGCAGCACGTACCGGGACAGACAATACAATGAGCAGTTCTTC. It is translated as CASSTYRDRQYNEQFF.

The chain has TRBV19 and TRBJ2-2, with 7 bases identical to TRBD2. The trim removed 5 bases at V and 7 bases at J, leaving 13 bases unmatched. The germline V gene has CDR1 LNHDA and CDR2 SQIVND (reference sequence). The CDR3 runs 16 residues. The CDR3: CASSSTGGRDGGELFF. As DNA, the CDR3 is TGTGCCAGTAGTTCTACGGGGGGTAGGGACGGCGGGGAGCTGTTTTTT.